Sequencing of this T cell receptor (beta chain) was carried out in a study of blood T cells in healthy people across ages. This clonotype was recorded a few times. The antigen is unknown. Points from the study as a whole: Higher diversity, along with more naive CD4+ cells, distinguished long-lived donors from aged donors.

Combining a sample-barcoded 5' primer with a J-beta primer mix, a second PCR ran for about 7 to 12 cycles. Each CDR3 protein gets one entry after TCRdb re-called the 5' RACE reads with MiXCR. Of about 1.1 million distinct CDR3 sequences in the sample, around two fifths were seen once. The CDR3 is made up of 16 amino acids. Isolation yielded PBMCs, at least 7 million per sample, in every case. Sequencing input: blood. The V and J genes are TRBV21-1 and TRBJ2-3; whether TRBD2, the table's D call, matches the DNA was not checked. TRBV21-1 is termed a pseudogene. The receptor was derived from a man younger than 35 in good health. The CDR3 is CARRLAGGRSTDTQYF. In DNA form, the CDR3 reads TGTGCCAGGAGACTAGCGGGGGGGCGTAGCACAGATACGCAGTATTTT.